A selection of T cell receptor beta chains follows, all from one sample in a study of blood T cell repertoires in COVID-19. The table came from immunoSEQ multiplex PCR; TCRdb's copy has only in-frame clones and leaves some out. The sample has 150,000 to 200,000 clones, around 87% seen once. The source material was peripheral blood. These receptors all stem from a man aged 18 to 30 with active or convalescent COVID-19. The CDR3 runs from the conserved cysteine through the conserved F or W. A D gene is named only where the DNA matches it firmly. Clone size is given for some rows only: seen once, a few or many times, or a class if the clone is expanded.

>13|NA|TRBJ1-3|TRBV29-1|NA
TGCAGCGTTGAAAGACAGTTTGGAAACACCATATATTTT
CSVERQFGNTIYF
>14|TRBD1|TRBJ1-1|TRBV5-1|NA
TGCGCCAGCAGCCCAGGGACAGGGAACACTGAAGCTTTCTTT
CASSPGTGNTEAFF
>16|NA|TRBJ2-1|TRBV5-6|NA
TGTGCCAGCAGCTTGTTGGCGGCCGCGGCGTACAATGAGCAGTTCTTC
CASSLLAAAAYNEQFF
>15|NA|TRBJ2-1|TRBV7-9|NA
TGTGCCAGCAGCTTAGGGACCCCTCGGCGGGATGAGCAGTTCTTC
CASSLGTPRRDEQFF
>16|TRBD1|TRBJ1-3|TRBV5-6|NA
TGTGCCAGCAGCTTAGCCGGACAGGGGGCTGGAGACACCATATATTTT
CASSLAGQGAGDTIYF
>15|NA|TRBJ2-1|TRBV3-1/TRBV3-2|NA
TGTGCCAGCAGCCAAGGCGGAACCCCGGGGAATGAGCAGTTCTTC
CASSQGGTPGNEQFF
>15|NA|TRBJ1-2|TRBV5-4|once
TGTGCCAGCAGCCCCGGAAGCGGAAATGAGTATGGCTACACCTTC
CASSPGSGNEYGYTF
>13|NA|TRBJ2-7|TRBV6-6|once
TGTGCCAGCACGCAACCCGGGACCTACGAGCAGTACTTC
CASTQPGTYEQYF
>14|TRBD1|TRBJ1-1|TRBV2|NA
TGTGCCAGCAAACAGGGGGCTCGTGACACTGAAGCTTTCTTT
CASKQGARDTEAFF
>13|NA|TRBJ1-2|TRBV28|NA
TGTGCCAGCAGGGGGACGACGGAGGGGGGCTACACCTTC
CASRGTTEGGYTF
>13|NA|TRBJ2-2|TRBV2|NA
NA
CASGPFGAGELFF
>14|NA|TRBJ1-5|TRBV10-1|NA
TGCGCCAGCAGTGAATCAGGCAGGGATCAGCCCCAGCATTTT
CASSESGRDQPQHF
>11|TRBD1|TRBJ1-3|TRBV19|NA
TGTGCCAGTAGCGGGACAGGGGGCGAATATTTT
CASSGTGGEYF
>15|TRBD1|TRBJ1-6|TRBV28|few
TGTGCCAGCAGCCTTACGGACAGGGACAATTCACCCCTCCACTTT
CASSLTDRDNSPLHF
>15|TRBD1|TRBJ1-4|TRBV6-5|NA
TGTGCCAGCAGTAGTAGGACAGGCGTTAATGAAAAACTGTTTTTT
CASSSRTGVNEKLFF
>18|TRBD1|TRBJ2-6|TRBV10-1|NA
TGCGCCAGCAGTGGGAAGACAGGGGGAAGCTCTGGGGCCAACGTCCTGACTTTC
CASSGKTGGSSGANVLTF
>14|NA|TRBJ1-1|TRBV7-9|NA
TGTGCCAGCAGCTTAGAGGAGATGAACACTGAAGCTTTCTTT
CASSLEEMNTEAFF
>15|TRBD1|TRBJ1-6|TRBV27|NA
TGTGCCAGCAGTCCGTCGACAGGGGGGGATTCACCCCTCCACTTT
CASSPSTGGDSPLHF
>14|NA|TRBJ2-7|TRBV27|NA
TGTGCCAGCAGTTTAAGGGTCGGAGGGCCCGAGCAGTACTTC
CASSLRVGGPEQYF
>13|NA|TRBJ1-2|TRBV3-1/TRBV3-2|once
TGTGCCAGCAGCGAACAGGGCCTTGGTGGCTACACCTTC
CASSEQGLGGYTF
>12|TRBD1|TRBJ1-2|TRBV3-1/TRBV3-2|NA
TGTGCCAGCAGCCCGCTCAGGGGGAGGAACATCTTC
CASSPLRGRNIF
>14|NA|TRBJ1-5|TRBV30|few
TGTGCCTGGAGTGGAGGACAGAGCAATCAGCCCCAGCATTTT
CAWSGGQSNQPQHF